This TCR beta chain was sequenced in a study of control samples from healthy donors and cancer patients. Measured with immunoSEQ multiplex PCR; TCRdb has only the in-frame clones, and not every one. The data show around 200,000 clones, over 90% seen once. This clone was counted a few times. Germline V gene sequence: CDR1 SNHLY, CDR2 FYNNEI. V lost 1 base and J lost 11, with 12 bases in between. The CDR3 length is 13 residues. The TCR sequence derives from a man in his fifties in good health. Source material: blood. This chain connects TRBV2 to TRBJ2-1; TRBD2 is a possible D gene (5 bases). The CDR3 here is CASSEGRIFQQFF. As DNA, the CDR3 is TGTGCCAGCAGTGAAGGGAGGATCTTCCAGCAGTTCTTC.